This T cell receptor beta chain is from a study of blood T cell repertoires in COVID-19. Study details: The United States, Italy and Spain provided the acute and convalescent COVID-19 samples.

A COVID-19 case was met by exposed participants within 2 weeks before study entry. Sequencing used immunoSEQ multiplex PCR; TCRdb keeps in-frame clones, though not all of them. The top ten clones hold under 7% of a sample with 150,000 or so clones, about 83% of them seen once. Sequencing was carried out using PBMCs or T cells enriched from blood (not recorded which). The receptor's source is a woman between 45 and 60 years old who had been exposed to COVID-19.

CDR3 loop: CASSGTGSQYNLYGYTF. In DNA form, the CDR3 reads TGTGCCAGCTCGGGTACAGGGAGCCAATATAACCTCTATGGCTACACCTTC. The chain recombines TRBV18 with TRBJ1-2, with D tentatively TRBD1 (6 bases). V dropped 6 bases and J dropped 4 bases, with 24 bases sitting between them. CDR1 and CDR2 from the germline V gene are KGHSH and LQKENI. The CDR3 loop spans 17 amino acids.